This entry describes one T cell receptor beta chain. Trimming shortened V by 0 bases and J by 3 bases, and 7 bases separated the two germline ends. The CDR3 covers 13 residues. The germline V gene has CDR1 SGHNT and CDR2 YYREEE (reference sequence). This sample is drawn from a study of blood T cell repertoires in COVID-19. Study in general: The study drew acute and convalescent COVID-19 samples from the United States, Italy and Spain. Sample material is recorded as cDNA or gDNA derived from T cells, B-cell-depleted T cells, or PBMCs.

Sequencing used immunoSEQ multiplex PCR; TCRdb keeps in-frame clones, though not all of them. The table shows roughly 160,000 clones, with around 85% occurring only once. The gene calls are TRBV5-4 and TRBJ2-7, with D perhaps TRBD1 (5 bases). The source material was peripheral blood. The sequence was obtained from a woman aged 80 or over with COVID-19, enrolled during active disease. The CDR3 spells CASSLGRVYEQYF. CDR3 bases: TGTGCCAGCAGCTTGGGCAGGGTCTACGAGCAGTACTTC.